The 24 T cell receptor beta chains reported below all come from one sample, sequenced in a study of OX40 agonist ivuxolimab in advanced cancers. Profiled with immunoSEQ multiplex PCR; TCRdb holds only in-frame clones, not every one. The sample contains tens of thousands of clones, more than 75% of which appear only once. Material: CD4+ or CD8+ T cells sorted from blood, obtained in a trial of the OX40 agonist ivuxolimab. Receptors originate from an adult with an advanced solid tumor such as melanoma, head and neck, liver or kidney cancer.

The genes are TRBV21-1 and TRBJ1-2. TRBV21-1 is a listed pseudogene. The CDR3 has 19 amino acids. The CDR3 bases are TGTGCCAGCAGCAAAGCGGGCCTCTATCCCGGGAGGGGAAGAGGGGGCTACACCTTC. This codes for CASSKAGLYPGRGRGGYTF.

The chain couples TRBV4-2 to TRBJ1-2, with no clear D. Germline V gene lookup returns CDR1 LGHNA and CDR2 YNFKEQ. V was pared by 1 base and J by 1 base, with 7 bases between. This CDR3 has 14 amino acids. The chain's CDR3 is CASSQASLNYGYTF. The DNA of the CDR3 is TGTGCCAGCAGCCAAGCTTCTCTTAACTATGGCTACACCTTC.

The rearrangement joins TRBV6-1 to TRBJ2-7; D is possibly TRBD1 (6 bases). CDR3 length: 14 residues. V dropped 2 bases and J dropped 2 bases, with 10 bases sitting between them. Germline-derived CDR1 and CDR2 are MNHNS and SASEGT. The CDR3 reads CASSESWGPYEQYV. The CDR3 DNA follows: TGTGCCAGCAGTGAAAGTTGGGGGCCCTACGAGCAGTACGTC.

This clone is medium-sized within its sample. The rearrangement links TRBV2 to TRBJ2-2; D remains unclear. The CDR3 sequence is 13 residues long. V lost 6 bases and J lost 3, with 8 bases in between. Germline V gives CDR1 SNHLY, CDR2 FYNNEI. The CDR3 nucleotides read TGTGCCAGCAGCTCATATGACACCGGGGAGCTGTTTTTT. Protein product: CASSSYDTGELFF.

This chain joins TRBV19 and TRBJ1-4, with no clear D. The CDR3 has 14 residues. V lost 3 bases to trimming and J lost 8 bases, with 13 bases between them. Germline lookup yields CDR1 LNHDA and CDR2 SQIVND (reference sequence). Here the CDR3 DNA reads TGTGCCAGTAGTATCGGGGTCGCTCCAGAAAAACTGTTTTTT. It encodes CASSIGVAPEKLFF.

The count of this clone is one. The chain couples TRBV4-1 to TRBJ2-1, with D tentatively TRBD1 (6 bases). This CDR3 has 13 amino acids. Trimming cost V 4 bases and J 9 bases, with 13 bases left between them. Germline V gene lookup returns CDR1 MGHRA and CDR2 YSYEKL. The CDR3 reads CASSPQGFGEQFF. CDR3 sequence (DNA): TGCGCCAGCAGCCCACAGGGCTTCGGTGAGCAGTTCTTC.

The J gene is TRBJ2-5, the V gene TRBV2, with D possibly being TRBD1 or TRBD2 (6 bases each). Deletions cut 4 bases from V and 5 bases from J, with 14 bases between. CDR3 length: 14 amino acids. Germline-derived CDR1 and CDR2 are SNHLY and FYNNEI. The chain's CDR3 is CASSVGGARETQYF. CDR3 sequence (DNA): TGTGCCAGCAGTGTGGGGGGCGCGAGGGAGACCCAGTACTTC.

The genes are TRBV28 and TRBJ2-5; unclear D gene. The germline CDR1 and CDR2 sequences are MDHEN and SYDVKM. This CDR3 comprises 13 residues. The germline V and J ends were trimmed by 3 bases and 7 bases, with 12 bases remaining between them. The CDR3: CASSFWSEVTQYF. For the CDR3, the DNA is TGTGCCAGCAGTTTTTGGTCCGAGGTGACCCAGTACTTC. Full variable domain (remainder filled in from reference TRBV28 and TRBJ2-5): DVKVTQSSRYLVKRTGEKVFLECVQDMDHENMFWYRQDPGLGLRLIYFSYDVKMKEKGDIPEGYSVSREKKERFSLILESASTNQTSMYLCASSFWSEVTQYFGPGTRLLVL.

CDR3 residues: CASSSSSGRTLNEQFF. The CDR3 region has the DNA TGTGCCAGCAGCAGTTCTAGCGGGAGAACCCTCAATGAGCAGTTCTTC. The V call is TRBV6-4, the J call TRBJ2-1; TRBD2 matches 10 bases. The germline V gene encodes CDR1 MRHNA and CDR2 SNTAGT. This CDR3 is 16 amino acids long. V trimming: 6 bases; J trimming: 6 bases; junction bases outside the gene matches: 11.

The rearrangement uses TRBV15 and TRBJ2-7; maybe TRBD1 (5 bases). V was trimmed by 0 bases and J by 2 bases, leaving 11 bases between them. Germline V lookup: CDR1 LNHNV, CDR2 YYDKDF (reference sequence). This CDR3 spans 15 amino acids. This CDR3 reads CATSRDQGHPYEQYF. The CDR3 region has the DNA TGTGCCACCAGCAGAGATCAAGGACACCCCTACGAGCAGTACTTC.

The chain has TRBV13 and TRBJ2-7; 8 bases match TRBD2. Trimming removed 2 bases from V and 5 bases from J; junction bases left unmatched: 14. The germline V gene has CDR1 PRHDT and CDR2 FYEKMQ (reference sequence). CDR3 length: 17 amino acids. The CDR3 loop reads CASSLIRGAGGSHEQYF. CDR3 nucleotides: TGTGCCAGCAGCTTAATTAGGGGGGCGGGAGGTTCCCACGAGCAGTACTTC.

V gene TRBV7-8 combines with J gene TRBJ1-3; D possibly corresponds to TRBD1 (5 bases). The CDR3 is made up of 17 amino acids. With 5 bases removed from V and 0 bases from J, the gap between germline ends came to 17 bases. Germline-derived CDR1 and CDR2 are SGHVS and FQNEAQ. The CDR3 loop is CASSPPGRSSSGNTIYF. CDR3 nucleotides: TGTGCCAGCAGCCCTCCGGGACGTTCTTCCTCTGGAAACACCATATATTTT.

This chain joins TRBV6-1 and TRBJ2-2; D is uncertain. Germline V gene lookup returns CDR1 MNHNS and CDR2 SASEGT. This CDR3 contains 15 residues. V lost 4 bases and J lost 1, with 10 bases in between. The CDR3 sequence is CASSVQTVNTGELFF. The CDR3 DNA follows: TGTGCCAGCAGTGTCCAGACGGTGAACACCGGGGAGCTGTTTTTT.

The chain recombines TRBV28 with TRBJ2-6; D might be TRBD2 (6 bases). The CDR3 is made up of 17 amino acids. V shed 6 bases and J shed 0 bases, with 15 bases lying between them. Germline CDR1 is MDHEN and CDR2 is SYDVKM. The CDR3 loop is CASSPGRFGSGANVLTF. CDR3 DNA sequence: TGTGCCAGCAGCCCAGGGAGGTTTGGCTCTGGGGCCAACGTCCTGACTTTC.

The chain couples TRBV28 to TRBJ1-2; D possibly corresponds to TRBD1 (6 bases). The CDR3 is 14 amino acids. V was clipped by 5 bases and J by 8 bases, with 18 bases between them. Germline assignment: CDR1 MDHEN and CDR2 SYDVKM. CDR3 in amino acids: CASSGITGLGGYTF. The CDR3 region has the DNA TGTGCCAGCAGTGGCATAACAGGGTTAGGCGGCTACACCTTC.

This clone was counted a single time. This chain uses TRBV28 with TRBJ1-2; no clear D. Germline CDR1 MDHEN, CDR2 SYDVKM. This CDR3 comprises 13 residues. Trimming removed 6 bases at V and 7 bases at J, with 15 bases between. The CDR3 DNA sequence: TGTGCCAGCAGACCCGGGCCTTCCTCTGGCTACACCTTC. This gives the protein CASRPGPSSGYTF.

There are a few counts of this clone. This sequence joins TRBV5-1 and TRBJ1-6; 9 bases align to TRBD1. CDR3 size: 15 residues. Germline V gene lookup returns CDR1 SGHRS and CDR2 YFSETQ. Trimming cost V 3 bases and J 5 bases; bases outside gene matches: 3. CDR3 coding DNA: TGCGCCAGCAGCTATAGACAGGGGGATAATTCACCCCTCCACTTT. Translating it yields CASSYRQGDNSPLHF.

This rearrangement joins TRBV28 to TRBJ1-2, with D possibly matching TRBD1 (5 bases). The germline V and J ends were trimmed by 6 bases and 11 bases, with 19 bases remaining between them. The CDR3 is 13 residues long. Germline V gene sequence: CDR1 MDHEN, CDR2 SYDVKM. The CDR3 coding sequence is TGTGCCAGCAGCCCCGGGGCTTCGAGAGGATACACCTTC. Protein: CASSPGASRGYTF.

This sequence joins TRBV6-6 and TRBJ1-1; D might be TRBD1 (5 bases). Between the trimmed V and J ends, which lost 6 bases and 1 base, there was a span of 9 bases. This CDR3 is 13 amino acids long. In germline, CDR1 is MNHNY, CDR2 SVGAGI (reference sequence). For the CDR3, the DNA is TGTGCCAGCAGCAACGGGGGGAACACTGAAGCTTTCTTT. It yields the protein CASSNGGNTEAFF.

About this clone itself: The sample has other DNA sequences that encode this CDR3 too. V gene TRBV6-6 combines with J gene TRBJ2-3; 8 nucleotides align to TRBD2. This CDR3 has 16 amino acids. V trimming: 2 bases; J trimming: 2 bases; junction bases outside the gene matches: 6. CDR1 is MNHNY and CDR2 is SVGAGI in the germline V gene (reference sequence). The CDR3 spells CASSYRNGRATDTQYF. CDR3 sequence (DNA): TGTGCCAGCAGTTACCGGAACGGGAGGGCCACAGATACGCAGTATTTT.

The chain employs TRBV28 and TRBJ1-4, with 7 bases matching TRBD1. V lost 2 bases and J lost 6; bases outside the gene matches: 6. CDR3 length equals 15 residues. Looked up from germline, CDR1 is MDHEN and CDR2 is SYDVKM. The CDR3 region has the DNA TGTGCCAGCAGTTTACCCGGGACAGCCCATGAAAAACTGTTTTTT. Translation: CASSLPGTAHEKLFF.

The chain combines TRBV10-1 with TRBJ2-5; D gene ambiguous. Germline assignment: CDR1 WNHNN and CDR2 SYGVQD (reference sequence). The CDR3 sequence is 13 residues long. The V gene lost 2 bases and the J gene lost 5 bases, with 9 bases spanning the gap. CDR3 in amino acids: CASSEGPTETQYF. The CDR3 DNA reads TGCGCCAGCAGTGAGGGACCTACGGAGACCCAGTACTTC.

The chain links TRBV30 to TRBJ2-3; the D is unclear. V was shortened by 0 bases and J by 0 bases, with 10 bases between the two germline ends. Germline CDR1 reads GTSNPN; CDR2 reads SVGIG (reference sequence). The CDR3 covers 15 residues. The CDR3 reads CAWSVRFVSTDTQYF. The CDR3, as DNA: TGTGCCTGGAGTGTACGGTTCGTTAGCACAGATACGCAGTATTTT.

CDR3 DNA sequence: TGCGCCAGCAGCTCCAGGACACTCCAAGGTGATACGCAGTATTTT. As protein: CASSSRTLQGDTQYF. The chain carries TRBV5-1 and TRBJ2-3; possibly TRBD1 for D (5 bases). CDR1 is SGHRS, CDR2 YFSETQ, per germline. The CDR3 length is 15 residues. V lost 3 bases and J 6 bases, leaving 17 bases between the germline ends.